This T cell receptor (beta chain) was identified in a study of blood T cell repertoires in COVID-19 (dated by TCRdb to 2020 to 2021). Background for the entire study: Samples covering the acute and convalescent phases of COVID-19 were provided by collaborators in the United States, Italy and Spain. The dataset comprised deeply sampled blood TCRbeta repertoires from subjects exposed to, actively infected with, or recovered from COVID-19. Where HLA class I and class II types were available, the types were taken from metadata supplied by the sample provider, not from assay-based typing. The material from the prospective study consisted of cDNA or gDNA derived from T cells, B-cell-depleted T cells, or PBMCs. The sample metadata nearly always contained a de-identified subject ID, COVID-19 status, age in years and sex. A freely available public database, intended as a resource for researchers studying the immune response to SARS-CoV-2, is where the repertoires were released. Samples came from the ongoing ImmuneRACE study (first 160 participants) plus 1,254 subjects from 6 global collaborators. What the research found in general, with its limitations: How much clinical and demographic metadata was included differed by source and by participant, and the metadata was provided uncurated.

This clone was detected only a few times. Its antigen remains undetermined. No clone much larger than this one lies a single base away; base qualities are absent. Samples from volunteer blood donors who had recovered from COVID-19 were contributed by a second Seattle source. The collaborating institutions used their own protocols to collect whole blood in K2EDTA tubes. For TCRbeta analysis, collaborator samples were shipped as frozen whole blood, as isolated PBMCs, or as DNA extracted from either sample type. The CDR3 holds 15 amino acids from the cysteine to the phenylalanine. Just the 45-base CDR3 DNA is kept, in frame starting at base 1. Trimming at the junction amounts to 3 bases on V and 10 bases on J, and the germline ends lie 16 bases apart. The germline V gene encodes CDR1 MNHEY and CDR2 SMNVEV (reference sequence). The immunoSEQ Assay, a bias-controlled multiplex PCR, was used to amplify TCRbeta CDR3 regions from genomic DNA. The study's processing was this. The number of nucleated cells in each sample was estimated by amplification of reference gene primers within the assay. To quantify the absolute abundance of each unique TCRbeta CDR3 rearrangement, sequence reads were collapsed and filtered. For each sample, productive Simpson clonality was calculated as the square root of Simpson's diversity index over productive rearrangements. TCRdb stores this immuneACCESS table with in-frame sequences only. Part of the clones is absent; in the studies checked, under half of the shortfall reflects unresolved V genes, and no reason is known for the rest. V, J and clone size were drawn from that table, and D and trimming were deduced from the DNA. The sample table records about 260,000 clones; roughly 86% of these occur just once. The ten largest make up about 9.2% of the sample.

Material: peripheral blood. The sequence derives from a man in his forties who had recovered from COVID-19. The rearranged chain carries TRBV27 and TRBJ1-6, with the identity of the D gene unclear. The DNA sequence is TGTGCCAGCAGTTTCGACGACCGAGGGCTCTCACCCCTCCACTTT. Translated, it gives CASSFDDRGLSPLHF.